One and the same sample provided the 9 T cell receptor beta chains below, sequenced in a study of Ad26.COV2.S vaccination and SARS-CoV-2 variants. The repertoire was sequenced with immunoSEQ multiplex PCR; TCRdb's copy has only in-frame clones and lacks some. Found here are about 400,000 clones, 83% of them singletons; the top ten hold more than 7%. Treatment described: roughly 18 received Ad26.COV2.S at low or high dose, single or two shots; about 5 received placebo; per-sample allocation not given. The study sampled participants on day 63 after the first vaccine or placebo injection. The specimen comprised peripheral blood, sampled in a trial of Ad26.COV2.S vaccine versus placebo. All receptors come from a person aged 18-65 years who received the Ad26.COV2.S COVID-19 vaccine or a placebo.

This clone was counted a few times. The chain links TRBV6-2 or TRBV6-3 to TRBJ2-5, with D possibly matching TRBD2 (6 bases). Trimming removed 6 bases from V and 0 bases from J, with 8 bases in between. CDR1 is MNHEY and CDR2 is SVGEGT in the germline V gene. The length of the CDR3 is 13 residues. CDR3 region: CASSRDYQETQYF. CDR3 DNA: TGTGCCAGCAGCCGGGACTACCAAGAGACCCAGTACTTC.

The J gene is TRBJ2-7, the V gene TRBV6-2 or TRBV6-3, with a weak D call TRBD2 (5 bases). Germline lookup yields CDR1 MNHEY and CDR2 SVGEGT. This CDR3 has 15 amino acids. Trimming shortened V by 5 bases and J by 3 bases, and 17 bases separated the two germline ends. As DNA, the CDR3 is TGTGCCAGCAGTATAACACGGAGGATCTACTACGAGCAGTACTTC. Translating it yields CASSITRRIYYEQYF.

J is TRBJ2-2 and V is TRBV14; maybe TRBD2 (5 bases). CDR1 and CDR2 from the germline V gene are SGHDN and FVKESK. The CDR3 loop spans 14 amino acids. V gave up 4 bases and J gave up 1 base, with 7 bases separating them. In DNA, the CDR3 is TGTGCCAGCAGCCTTGGAGGGAACACCGGGGAGCTGTTTTTT. It yields the protein CASSLGGNTGELFF.

The chain carries TRBV5-1 and TRBJ2-1; possibly TRBD2 for D (5 bases). CDR3 length equals 15 residues. V was cut by 5 bases and J by 1 base, with 13 bases left in between. Germline values: CDR1 SGHRS, CDR2 YFSETQ. CDR3 sequence: CASSRGSRSYNEQFF. In DNA form, the CDR3 reads TGCGCCAGCAGTCGTGGGAGTCGGTCCTACAATGAGCAGTTCTTC.

The rearrangement uses TRBV4-1 and TRBJ2-1, with TRBD2 matching 14 bases. V shed 0 bases and J 9 bases; nucleotides not matched to a gene: 7. There are 17 residues in the CDR3. Germline CDR1 MGHRA, CDR2 YSYEKL. CDR3: CASSQEGGTSGRIEQFF. As DNA, the CDR3 is TGCGCCAGCAGCCAAGAAGGGGGGACTAGCGGGAGAATTGAGCAGTTCTTC.

The rearrangement uses TRBV5-1 and TRBJ1-2; the match to TRBD1 covers 7 bases. There are 13 residues in the CDR3. Germline CDR1 reads SGHRS; CDR2 reads YFSETQ. V gave up 3 bases and J gave up 3 bases; unmatched junction bases: 2. This chain's CDR3 is CASSSTGDYGYTF. CDR3 nucleotide sequence: TGCGCCAGCAGCTCCACAGGGGACTATGGCTACACCTTC.

The V call is TRBV5-5, the J call TRBJ1-2; tentative D call: TRBD1 (5 bases). Germline values: CDR1 SGHKS, CDR2 YYEKEE (reference sequence). Trimming removed 2 bases from V and 2 bases from J, with 10 bases in between. The CDR3 is made up of 14 amino acids. CDR3 nucleotides: TGTGCCAGCAGCTTTTCCCAGGGCAACTATGGCTACACCTTC. It yields the protein CASSFSQGNYGYTF.

In this sample, this clone turned up once. This chain joins TRBV18 and TRBJ1-1; no reliable D call. This CDR3 has 15 residues. Germline V CDR1 and CDR2: KGHSH, LQKENI. V was cut by 0 bases and J by 1 base, with 9 bases left in between. CDR3 in DNA: TGTGCCAGCTCACCACCGGGAGACCCGAACACTGAAGCTTTCTTT. Translated: CASSPPGDPNTEAFF.

The chain recombines TRBV4-1 with TRBJ1-6, with 10 bases aligning to TRBD1. The CDR3 sequence is 17 residues long. Germline V gives CDR1 MGHRA, CDR2 YSYEKL. After removal of 1 base from V and 11 bases from J, the junction contained 11 bases not matched to a gene. The CDR3 spells CASSQGGQGRASAPLHF. Here the CDR3 DNA reads TGCGCCAGCAGCCAAGGGGGACAGGGGAGAGCTTCGGCACCCCTCCACTTT.